The 27 T cell receptor beta chains in this list originate from one sample, sequenced in a study of vaccination effects on CD4 cells after COVID-19. Sequencing followed a ViraFEST assay step that expanded antigen-specific CD4+ T cells with viral peptide pools. Once cultured for 9 to 11 days, the cells underwent separation to obtain CD4+ T cells. Vaccination of participants consisted of two doses of either the BNT162b2 or mRNA-1273 vaccine. TCRdb keeps only in-frame clones here, not all; method: immunoSEQ multiplex PCR. The data contain tens of thousands of clones, about four fifths of them singletons. These receptors' targets are unknown. Sequencing was performed on CD4+ T cells from PBMCs cultured with SARS-CoV-2 spike peptides, taken after COVID-19 vaccination. The source of these receptors is a human donor who received a COVID-19 vaccine. Some clones in this sample may be carry-over from other donors' samples.

The chain links TRBV5-1 to TRBJ2-5; the match to TRBD1 covers 8 bases. CDR1 SGHRS and CDR2 YFSETQ come from the germline V gene. The junction had 14 bases not matched to a gene; V was cut back by 4 bases and J by 6 bases. The CDR3 loop spans 16 amino acids. CDR3 DNA: TGCGCCAGCAGCCTGTACGGACAGGGATCTTACCAGACCCAGTACTTC. It yields the protein CASSLYGQGSYQTQYF.

The rearrangement uses TRBV7-2 and TRBJ2-3; 16 bases are shared with TRBD2. This CDR3 is 18 amino acids long. Germline CDR1 is SGHTA and CDR2 is FQGNSA. V lost 4 bases and J lost 4; bases outside the gene matches: 8. CDR3 protein: CASSSPGLAGGRADTQYF. The CDR3 nucleotides read TGTGCCAGCAGCTCGCCGGGACTAGCGGGGGGGCGGGCAGATACGCAGTATTTT. The full variable domain, rest sourced from reference TRBV7-2 and TRBJ2-3, is GAGVSQSPSNKVTEKGKDVELRCDPISGHTALYWYRQSLGQGLEFLIYFQGNSAPDKSGLPSDRFSAERTGGSVSTLTIQRTQQEDSAVYLCASSSPGLAGGRADTQYFGPGTRLTVL.

This clone was observed once. The V gene is TRBV11-2, the J gene TRBJ1-1; TRBD1 agrees at 9 bases. The CDR3 has 14 amino acids. Trimming cost V 5 bases and J 6 bases; bases outside gene matches: 7. Germline V gives CDR1 SGHAT, CDR2 FQNNGV. The CDR3 sequence is CASSRDRVGAEAFF. The CDR3 DNA is TGTGCCAGCAGCAGGGACAGGGTCGGAGCTGAAGCTTTCTTT. Looking up the rest from reference TRBV11-2 and TRBJ1-1 gives the full variable domain: EAGVAQSPRYKIIEKRQSVAFWCNPISGHATLYWYQQILGQGPKLLIQFQNNGVVDDSQLPKDRFSAERLKGVDSTLKIQPAKLEDSAVYLCASSRDRVGAEAFFGQGTRLTVV.

The chain employs TRBV5-1 and TRBJ2-3; no clear D. The CDR3 totals 14 residues. The germline V gene encodes CDR1 SGHRS and CDR2 YFSETQ. The V gene lost 3 bases and the J gene lost 0 bases, with 8 bases spanning the gap. DNA for the CDR3: TGCGCCAGCAGCTCCTCCGGTAGCACAGATACGCAGTATTTT. Its translation is CASSSSGSTDTQYF.

DNA for the CDR3: TGTGCCAGCACAGAGACCCAGTACTTC. It yields the protein CASTETQYF. The chain combines TRBV6-4 with TRBJ2-5, with D unresolved. The CDR3 runs to 9 residues. Deletions cut 7 bases from V and 4 bases from J, with 1 base between. The germline V gene encodes CDR1 MRHNA and CDR2 SNTAGT.

V is TRBV3-1 (or the pseudogene TRBV3-2) and J is TRBJ2-2; tentatively, D is TRBD1 (5 bases). Germline CDR1 and CDR2: LGHDT and YNNKEL (reference sequence). The CDR3 is 13 amino acids. V lost 3 bases and J 15 bases, leaving 17 bases between the germline ends. CDR3 nucleotide sequence: TGTGCCAGCAGCCAGATGACAGTAAATCTTTTGTTTTTT. This sequence encodes CASSQMTVNLLFF.

This chain joins TRBV18 and TRBJ2-3; 10 bases are shared with TRBD2. The CDR3 has 17 residues. Germline values: CDR1 KGHSH, CDR2 LQKENI. V lost 3 bases and J lost 0; bases outside the gene matches: 6. In DNA form, the CDR3 reads TGTGCCAGCTCACCTTTCCTAGCGGGGGTTAGCACAGATACGCAGTATTTT. This sequence encodes CASSPFLAGVSTDTQYF.

The chain combines TRBV28 with TRBJ1-6, with D perhaps TRBD1 (6 bases). Trimming shortened V by 6 bases and J by 7 bases, and 13 bases separated the two germline ends. CDR3 length equals 14 residues. The V gene's germline CDR1 is MDHEN and CDR2 SYDVKM. CDR3 in amino acids: CASRARGSNSPLHF. The CDR3 bases are TGTGCCAGCAGAGCCAGGGGTAGCAATTCACCCCTCCACTTT.

The V gene is TRBV5-1, the J gene TRBJ1-6, with unresolved D. The CDR3 length is 16 residues. Germline V gene lookup returns CDR1 SGHRS and CDR2 YFSETQ. V shed 1 base and J shed 5 bases, with 13 bases lying between them. The DNA for the CDR3 is TGCGCCAGCAGCTTGAATATGGGAAGTCATAATTCACCCCTCCACTTT. This translates into CASSLNMGSHNSPLHF.

The chain couples TRBV6-5 to TRBJ1-5, with D possibly matching TRBD1 (6 bases). V lost 6 bases, J lost 4 bases, and 13 bases lay in between. This CDR3 spans 14 amino acids. The germline gives CDR1 MNHEY, CDR2 SVGAGI. The CDR3 loop reads CASREYTGNQPQHF. CDR3 in DNA: TGTGCCAGCAGGGAGTATACAGGGAATCAGCCCCAGCATTTT.

As DNA, the CDR3 is TGCAGCGTTGTCGACAGAGTCGGGTATGGCTACACCTTC. It translates to CSVVDRVGYGYTF. The chain has TRBV29-1 and TRBJ1-2; a possible D gene is TRBD1 (5 bases). CDR3 length: 13 amino acids. V was shortened by 4 bases and J by 5 bases, with 14 bases between the two germline ends. CDR1 and CDR2 (germline): SQVTM, ANQGSEA.

V usage is TRBV6-5 and J usage is TRBJ1-5, with no clear D. This CDR3 has 14 residues. Looked up from germline, CDR1 is MNHEY and CDR2 is SVGAGI. V dropped 7 bases and J dropped 5 bases, with 15 bases sitting between them. The CDR3 DNA reads as TGTGCCAGCAACGAAGGTACAGCTTATCAGCCCCAGCATTTT. Translating gives CASNEGTAYQPQHF.

The chain employs TRBV15 and TRBJ2-3; 9 positions agree with TRBD1. This CDR3 has 14 residues. The J segment lost 3 bases and the V segment lost 6 bases, leaving 4 bases of the junction unmatched. CDR1 LNHNV and CDR2 YYDKDF come from the germline V gene (reference sequence). CDR3 in amino acids: CATRQGASTDTQYF. For the CDR3, the DNA is TGTGCCACCAGACAGGGGGCATCGACAGATACGCAGTATTTT.

This rearrangement joins TRBV5-1 to TRBJ1-3; D uncertain. The V and J ends lost 1 base and 0 bases respectively, with 11 bases between them. This CDR3 contains 16 residues. Germline loops: CDR1 SGHRS, CDR2 YFSETQ. CDR3 amino acids: CASSLMSPRSGNTIYF. As DNA, the CDR3 is TGCGCCAGCAGCTTGATGTCACCACGCTCTGGAAACACCATATATTTT.

In this sample, this clone turned up a few times. The chain couples TRBV5-1 to TRBJ1-1; no reliable D call. Deletions cut 0 bases from V and 1 base from J, with 7 bases between. The germline CDR1 and CDR2 sequences are SGHRS and YFSETQ. This CDR3 has 14 residues. In DNA form, the CDR3 reads TGCGCCAGCAGCTTGGTCAGCGCGAACACTGAAGCTTTCTTT. Amino acids: CASSLVSANTEAFF.

The V and J genes are TRBV11-2 and TRBJ2-5; possibly TRBD1 or TRBD2 for D (5 bases each). CDR1 is SGHAT and CDR2 is FQNNGV in the germline V gene. The CDR3 runs 14 residues. V was trimmed by 5 bases and J by 1 base, leaving 11 bases between them. CDR3 DNA: TGTGCCAGCAGCCGGGGACGGCTCCAAGAGACCCAGTACTTC. This translates into CASSRGRLQETQYF.

The chain's CDR3 is CSASIGEQFF. The CDR3 DNA reads TGCAGTGCTAGTATAGGTGAGCAGTTCTTC. V usage is TRBV20-1 and J usage is TRBJ2-1; D gene ambiguous. This CDR3 contains 10 residues. V lost 3 bases and J lost 9, with 6 bases in between. Germline CDR1 and CDR2: DFQATT and SNEGSKA (reference sequence).

This clone was picked up one time. V usage is TRBV19 and J usage is TRBJ2-2; D gene unclear. The CDR3 sequence is 11 residues long. CDR1 and CDR2 from the germline V gene are LNHDA and SQIVND (reference sequence). V was clipped by 8 bases and J by 6 bases, with 7 bases between them. The CDR3: CASVRSGELFF. In DNA form, the CDR3 reads TGTGCCAGTGTTAGGTCCGGGGAGCTGTTTTTT.

The chain uses TRBV6-5 and TRBJ2-7, with D hard to call. Looked up from germline, CDR1 is MNHEY and CDR2 is SVGAGI. V lost 6 bases and J 2 bases, leaving 5 bases between the germline ends. The CDR3 has 11 residues. The CDR3 DNA sequence: TGTGCCAGCAGGATCCCCTACGAGCAGTACGTC. It is translated as CASRIPYEQYV.

The chain couples TRBV10-3 to TRBJ1-1; unclear D gene. Trimming shortened V by 3 bases and J by 1 base, and 9 bases separated the two germline ends. Germline values: CDR1 ENHRY, CDR2 SYGVKD. There are 14 residues in the CDR3. The CDR3 reads CAISERATNTEAFF. In DNA, the CDR3 is TGTGCCATCAGTGAAAGGGCGACGAACACTGAAGCTTTCTTT.

The rearrangement joins TRBV19 to TRBJ1-4, with 11 bases aligning to TRBD1. Germline lookup yields CDR1 LNHDA and CDR2 SQIVND (reference sequence). The length of the CDR3 is 16 residues. V was clipped by 9 bases and J by 7 bases; unmatched bases: 13. CDR3 DNA: TGTGCCAGCAACGATCCACCCGGGACAGGGGGTGAAAAACTGTTTTTT. It specifies CASNDPPGTGGEKLFF.

The chain carries TRBV4-1 and TRBJ1-2; D gene unclear. There are 17 residues in the CDR3. Germline CDR1 and CDR2: MGHRA and YSYEKL. Trimming removed 0 bases from V and 4 bases from J, with 18 bases in between. CDR3 DNA sequence: TGCGCCAGCAGCCAAGATCTTATCCAGGCCCGGAGCTATGGCTACACCTTC. Translation: CASSQDLIQARSYGYTF.

This clone came up once. CDR3 bases: TGTGCCAGCTCACCACCCGGTCTGGCGGGGGGGCCTGAGCAGTTCTTC. Amino acids: CASSPPGLAGGPEQFF. The V gene is TRBV18, the J gene TRBJ2-1; TRBD2 matches 9 bases. This CDR3 region has 16 residues. Germline V lookup: CDR1 KGHSH, CDR2 LQKENI. J gave up 9 bases and V 0 bases, and 9 bases lay outside the gene matches.

The chain recombines TRBV12-5 with TRBJ2-5; no clear D. The germline gives CDR1 LGHNT, CDR2 FRNRAP. The CDR3 covers 13 residues. Trimming pared 2 bases from V and 0 bases from J, leaving 4 bases between. This CDR3 reads CASGLRDQETQYF. The CDR3 bases are TGTGCTAGTGGTTTGAGGGACCAAGAGACCCAGTACTTC.

The sample holds a few counts of this clone. This sequence joins TRBV24-1 and TRBJ2-7, with D tentatively TRBD1 or TRBD2 (6 bases each). From germline, CDR1 is KGHDR and CDR2 SFDVKD. This CDR3 region has 16 residues. Trimming pared 4 bases from V and 5 bases from J, leaving 20 bases between. The CDR3 sequence: CATSDPHGPEGDEQYV. The CDR3 region has the DNA TGTGCCACCAGTGACCCTCACGGCCCGGAGGGGGACGAGCAGTACGTC.

V usage is TRBV3-1 (or the pseudogene TRBV3-2) and J usage is TRBJ2-3; TRBD1 aligns across 9 bases. Germline CDR1 is LGHDT and CDR2 is YNNKEL (reference sequence). Trimming took 2 bases from V and 0 from J; bases not matched to a gene: 3. The CDR3 covers 16 residues. In DNA form, the CDR3 reads TGTGCCAGCAGCCAACGGACAGGGGCTAGCACAGATACGCAGTATTTT. It is translated as CASSQRTGASTDTQYF.

J is TRBJ2-5 and V is TRBV18, with D uncertain. The CDR3 consists of 14 residues. Trimming pared 2 bases from V and 1 base from J, leaving 8 bases between. The germline V gene has CDR1 KGHSH and CDR2 LQKENI. The CDR3 DNA reads as TGTGCCAGCTCACCATCGTTTGGCCAAGAGACCCAGTACTTC. Its protein is CASSPSFGQETQYF.